The 21 T cell receptor beta chains reported below all come from one sample, sequenced in a study of PD-L1 blockade in urothelial cancer. The time point denotes: peripheral blood 6 weeks after treatment start. Data came from immunoSEQ multiplex PCR; TCRdb stores just in-frame clones and leaves some out. The sample lists about 66,000 clones; roughly 90% were seen once. Sequenced material: PBMCs, taken around atezolizumab (anti-PD-L1) treatment. The source is a man aged 55 to 69 with urothelial cancer.

The chain couples TRBV11-3 to TRBJ1-1; 10 bases map to TRBD1. The junction had 1 base not matched to a gene; V was cut back by 7 bases and J by 2 bases. Germline values: CDR1 SGHNT, CDR2 YENEEA. The CDR3 extends over 13 amino acids. The CDR3 bases are TGTGCCAGCACGACAGGGGGCAACACTGAAGCTTTCTTT. Its protein product is CASTTGGNTEAFF.

This clone was found a few times. This chain connects TRBV4-3 to TRBJ2-7; D not certain. Germline values: CDR1 LGHNA, CDR2 YSLEER. The CDR3 sequence is 17 residues long. Trimming removed 1 base at V and 2 bases at J, with 18 bases between. CDR3 nucleotides: TGCGCCAGCAGCCAAGGGTGGGTAGCAGACCGGACCTACGAGCAGTACTTC. It encodes CASSQGWVADRTYEQYF.

V gene TRBV19 combines with J gene TRBJ2-7; a weak D match, TRBD2 (6 bases). Germline V gene sequence: CDR1 LNHDA, CDR2 SQIVND (reference sequence). The CDR3 length is 13 residues. V gave up 3 bases and J gave up 4 bases, with 10 bases separating them. The CDR3 spells CASSITGGYEQYF. CDR3 DNA: TGTGCCAGTAGTATTACAGGAGGGTACGAGCAGTACTTC.

CDR3 coding DNA: TGTGCCAGCAGTGTCCTGAGCGGGACTACCTACAATGAGCAGTTCTTC. This codes for CASSVLSGTTYNEQFF. The V and J genes are TRBV6-4 and TRBJ2-1, with TRBD2 identical over 7 bases. Trimming at V came to 4 bases and at J to 2 bases, leaving 8 bases not matched to a gene. Germline V gene sequence: CDR1 MRHNA, CDR2 SNTAGT. The CDR3 sequence is 16 residues long.

J is TRBJ2-3 and V is TRBV4-2; possible D gene TRBD2, 6 bases. Trimming pared 4 bases from V and 1 base from J, leaving 18 bases between. The CDR3 has 17 amino acids. Germline assignment: CDR1 LGHNA and CDR2 YNFKEQ. The CDR3 nucleotides are TGTGCCAGCAGCCCGGGACTTATTGCTTTGGGCACAGATACGCAGTATTTT. It encodes CASSPGLIALGTDTQYF.

The CDR3 nucleotides are TGTGCCAGCAGCGTAGGAGGTGATCAGCCCCAGCATTTT. Protein product: CASSVGGDQPQHF. The chain recombines TRBV7-9 with TRBJ1-5; D is unresolved. Germline V lookup: CDR1 SEHNR, CDR2 FQNEAQ (reference sequence). This CDR3 contains 13 residues. Trimming took off 5 bases at V and 5 bases at J, with 10 bases between the two ends.

The chain recombines TRBV4-3 with TRBJ2-5; 9 nucleotides line up with TRBD2. CDR3 length: 14 residues. Losses at the gene ends were 4 bases for V and 2 bases for J; bases not matched to a gene: 2. Germline V gives CDR1 LGHNA, CDR2 YSLEER. This CDR3 is CASSRGLAQETQYF. The CDR3 DNA reads TGCGCCAGCAGCCGGGGACTAGCTCAAGAGACCCAGTACTTC.

This clone was recorded a few times. The V and J genes are TRBV4-1 and TRBJ1-5, with a tentative D call TRBD1 (6 bases). Germline V gene sequence: CDR1 MGHRA, CDR2 YSYEKL. The CDR3 totals 17 residues. The V gene lost 2 bases and the J gene lost 3 bases, with 17 bases spanning the gap. This CDR3 is CASSQPRSGQINQPQHF. The CDR3 DNA sequence: TGCGCCAGCAGCCAACCCAGGTCCGGACAGATCAATCAGCCCCAGCATTTT.

This CDR3 is CASSTGTGFVKQFF. For the CDR3, the DNA is TGTGCCAGCAGCACCGGGACAGGGTTCGTGAAGCAGTTCTTC. V gene TRBV5-5 combines with J gene TRBJ2-1, with 9 bases identical to TRBD1. Trimming at V came to 4 bases and at J to 11 bases, leaving 10 bases not matched to a gene. The germline gives CDR1 SGHKS, CDR2 YYEKEE (reference sequence). There are 14 residues in the CDR3. The full variable domain, rest sourced from reference TRBV5-5 and TRBJ2-1, is DAGVTQSPTHLIKTRGQQVTLRCSPISGHKSVSWYQQVLGQGPQFIFQYYEKEERGRGNFPDRFSARQFPNYSSELNVNALLLGDSALYLCASSTGTGFVKQFFGPGTRLTVL.

The chain links TRBV6-1 to TRBJ2-1, with a possible D match to TRBD2 (7 bases). This CDR3 region has 13 residues. V was shortened by 6 bases and J by 8 bases, with 14 bases between the two germline ends. Per germline, CDR1 MNHNS and CDR2 SASEGT. Written as DNA, the CDR3 is TGTGCCAGCAGACCCGGGGGGCGGGATGAGCAGTTCTTC. Its protein product is CASRPGGRDEQFF.

This clone was observed once. This chain connects TRBV10-3 to TRBJ2-7, with D uncertain. This CDR3 contains 12 residues. CDR1 and CDR2 from the germline V gene are ENHRY and SYGVKD. V was trimmed by 2 bases and J by 2 bases, leaving 4 bases between them. CDR3: CAISEIAYEQYF. In nucleotides, the CDR3 is TGTGCCATCAGTGAGATCGCCTACGAGCAGTACTTC.

This sequence joins TRBV7-2 and TRBJ2-1, with D perhaps TRBD1 (5 bases). V lost 5 bases and J lost 5, with 19 bases in between. Germline V lookup: CDR1 SGHTA, CDR2 FQGNSA. There are 16 residues in the CDR3. CDR3 loop: CASSQGARVVHNEQFF. In nucleotides, the CDR3 is TGTGCCAGCAGCCAAGGGGCCAGGGTCGTCCACAATGAGCAGTTCTTC.

A few counts support this clone. This chain joins TRBV7-9 and TRBJ1-2, with D hard to call. CDR1 is SEHNR and CDR2 is FQNEAQ in the germline V gene (reference sequence). The CDR3 consists of 13 residues. With 5 bases removed from V and 4 bases from J, the gap between germline ends came to 11 bases. The CDR3: CASSVGPFYGYTF. CDR3 nucleotide sequence: TGTGCCAGCAGCGTTGGCCCTTTCTATGGCTACACCTTC.

The chain carries TRBV28 and TRBJ1-5, with 11 bases lining up with TRBD1. Per the germline V gene, CDR1 is MDHEN and CDR2 is SYDVKM. This CDR3 is 15 amino acids long. V lost 10 bases to trimming and J lost 0 bases; unmatched junction nucleotides: 5. Here the CDR3 DNA reads TGTGCCACCGGGACAGGGGGACATAGCAATCAGCCCCAGCATTTT. It is translated as CATGTGGHSNQPQHF.

The chain has TRBV7-9 and TRBJ1-2, with 8 bases that match TRBD1. CDR1 is SEHNR, CDR2 FQNEAQ, per germline (reference sequence). J lost 6 bases, V lost 4 bases, and 16 bases had no gene match. There are 17 residues in the CDR3. The CDR3 region has the DNA TGTGCCAGCAGCTCCCCAACCTCTCGGACAGGGCCAAATGGCTACACCTTC. This encodes CASSSPTSRTGPNGYTF.

The J gene is TRBJ2-3, the V gene TRBV5-6; D unclear. Germline V CDR1 and CDR2: SGHDT, YYEEEE. V was clipped by 0 bases and J by 5 bases, with 13 bases between them. The CDR3 totals 15 residues. The CDR3 DNA sequence: TGTGCCAGCAGCTTGGTTCTCTTAACGGGAGATACGCAGTATTTT. Translating it yields CASSLVLLTGDTQYF.

The chain combines TRBV19 with TRBJ1-2; 10 nucleotides align to TRBD1. The CDR3 is made up of 13 amino acids. Germline V gene sequence: CDR1 LNHDA, CDR2 SQIVND (reference sequence). V lost 7 bases and J lost 8; bases outside the gene matches: 7. As DNA, the CDR3 is TGTGCCAGTACAAGACAGGGGGCAGTCGGCTACACCTTC. Amino acids: CASTRQGAVGYTF.

This clone was observed a single time. The rearrangement uses TRBV28 and TRBJ2-3; the D gene is possibly TRBD1 (6 bases). This CDR3 spans 15 amino acids. Germline CDR1 is MDHEN and CDR2 is SYDVKM. Trimming cost V 7 bases and J 6 bases, with 20 bases left between them. The CDR3 DNA reads TGTGCCAGCAAATCGGCGGCAAACCAGGGGGATACGCAGTATTTT. Translation: CASKSAANQGDTQYF.

This clone is a singleton in its sample. V gene TRBV7-2 combines with J gene TRBJ1-1, with D possibly matching TRBD1 (6 bases). The CDR3 length is 13 residues. Trimming took 5 bases from V and 1 from J, leaving 8 bases between them. Per the germline V gene, CDR1 is SGHTA and CDR2 is FQGNSA. The DNA of the CDR3 is TGTGCCAGCAGCCTGACAGGGAACACTGAAGCTTTCTTT. Translating gives CASSLTGNTEAFF.

This clone showed up just once. It may be a read error: a sequence one base away is much more abundant. This chain links TRBV10-3 with TRBJ1-1, with 7 bases lining up with TRBD1. The CDR3 is made up of 14 amino acids. Germline loops: CDR1 ENHRY, CDR2 SYGVKD. The trim removed 5 bases at V and 0 bases at J, leaving 3 bases unmatched. CDR3: CAISRQGVNTEAFF. The CDR3 DNA reads TGTGCCATCAGTAGACAGGGAGTGAACACTGAAGCTTTCTTT.

The chain employs TRBV23-1 and TRBJ2-7; D is undetermined. TRBV23-1 is noted as an ORF with a role that remains uncertain. This CDR3 is 14 amino acids long. Trimming removed 0 bases from V and 0 bases from J, with 6 bases in between. The CDR3 spells CASSQSGNSYEQYF. Here the CDR3 DNA reads TGCGCCAGCAGTCAATCGGGCAACTCCTACGAGCAGTACTTC.